Following are 3 T cell receptor beta chains from one sample sequenced in a study of cytomegalovirus exposure and HLA in healthy donors (dated by TCRdb to about 2017). To prepare the library, the immunoSEQ multiplex PCR assay was applied. For the multiplex PCR, a mixture combining 60 forward primers for TCR Vbeta segments and 13 reverse primers for TCR Jbeta segments was used. Imported from immuneACCESS, the table was reduced by TCRdb to in-frame sequences with V and J called. These copies leave out some clones; in studies compared against another copy, an unresolved V gene accounts for under half, and the cause of the remainder is not known. This sample comprises roughly 130,000 clones, 65% to 90% of them detected only once. Of the sample, around 1.2% is held by the ten largest clones. Sequenced sample: PBMCs. These receptors all stem from a girl between 2 and 10 years old in good health and CMV-seronegative.

The rearrangement uses TRBV6-5 and TRBJ2-5, with no clear D. This CDR3 has 12 amino acids. Trimming shortened V by 5 bases and J by 5 bases, and 9 bases separated the two germline ends. CDR1 and CDR2 (germline): MNHEY, SVGAGI. CDR3 sequence reads: CASSRSRETQYF. Here the CDR3 DNA reads TGTGCCAGCAGTAGGTCGCGGGAGACCCAGTACTTC.

As for this clone: The junction departs from the called germline gene at one end, perhaps through a read error. The chain employs TRBV13 and TRBJ1-4, with 8 bases aligning to TRBD1. This CDR3 has 21 amino acids. Germline V lookup: CDR1 PRHDT, CDR2 FYEKMQ (reference sequence). CDR3 sequence: CAGSPRPKTGGTVSGGEKLFF. The CDR3 DNA follows: TGTGCCGGCAGCCCGAGGCCTAAAACAGGGGGAACCGTCTCCGGAGGTGAAAAACTGTTTTTT.

The rearrangement joins TRBV19 to TRBJ1-3, with TRBD1 identical over 9 bases. The ends lost 4 bases at V and 4 bases at J; junction bases unmatched: 5. CDR1 LNHDA and CDR2 SQIVND come from the germline V gene (reference sequence). The CDR3 sequence is 15 residues long. The CDR3 is CASSTPDRGGNTIYF. In DNA, the CDR3 is TGTGCCAGTAGTACCCCGGACAGGGGAGGAAACACCATATATTTT. The full variable domain, its missing parts supplied by reference TRBV19 and TRBJ1-3, is DGGITQSPKYLFRKEGQNVTLSCEQNLNHDAMYWYRQDPGQGLRLIYYSQIVNDFQKGDIAEGYSVSREKKESFPLTVTSAQKNPTAFYLCASSTPDRGGNTIYFGEGSWLTVV.